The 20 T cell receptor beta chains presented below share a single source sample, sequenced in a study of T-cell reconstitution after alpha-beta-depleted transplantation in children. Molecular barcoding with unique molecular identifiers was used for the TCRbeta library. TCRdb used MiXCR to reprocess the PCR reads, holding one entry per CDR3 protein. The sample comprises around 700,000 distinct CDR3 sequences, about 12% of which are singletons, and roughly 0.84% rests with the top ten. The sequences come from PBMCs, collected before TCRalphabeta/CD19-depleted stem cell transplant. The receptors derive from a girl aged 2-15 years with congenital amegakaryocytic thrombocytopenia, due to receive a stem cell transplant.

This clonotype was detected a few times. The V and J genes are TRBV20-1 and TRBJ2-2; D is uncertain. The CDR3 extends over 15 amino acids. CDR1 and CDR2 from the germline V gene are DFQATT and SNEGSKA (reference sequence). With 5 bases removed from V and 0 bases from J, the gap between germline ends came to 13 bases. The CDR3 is CSAAHSAPNTGELFF. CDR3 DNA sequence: TGCAGTGCTGCCCACTCGGCCCCGAACACCGGGGAGCTGTTTTTT.

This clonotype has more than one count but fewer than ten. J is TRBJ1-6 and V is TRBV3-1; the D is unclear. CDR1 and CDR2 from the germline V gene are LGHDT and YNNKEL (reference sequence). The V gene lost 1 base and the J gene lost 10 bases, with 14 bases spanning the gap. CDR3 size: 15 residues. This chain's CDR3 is CASSQGSLSHSPLHF. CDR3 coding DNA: TGTGCCAGCAGCCAAGGAAGTTTATCCCACTCACCCCTCCACTTT.

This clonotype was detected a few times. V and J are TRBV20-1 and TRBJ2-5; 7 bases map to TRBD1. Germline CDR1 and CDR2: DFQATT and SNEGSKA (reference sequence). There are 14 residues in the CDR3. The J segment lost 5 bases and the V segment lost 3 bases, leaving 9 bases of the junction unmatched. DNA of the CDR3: TGCAGTGCTAGTGTGGACAGGTGGGGGGAGACCCAGTACTTC. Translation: CSASVDRWGETQYF.

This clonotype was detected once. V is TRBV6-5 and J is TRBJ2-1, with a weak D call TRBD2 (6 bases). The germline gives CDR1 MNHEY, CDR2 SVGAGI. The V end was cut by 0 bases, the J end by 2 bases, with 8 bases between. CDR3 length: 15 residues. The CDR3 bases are TGTGCCAGCAGTTACTCGGGGGGTCCCTACAATGAGCAGTTCTTC. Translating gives CASSYSGGPYNEQFF.

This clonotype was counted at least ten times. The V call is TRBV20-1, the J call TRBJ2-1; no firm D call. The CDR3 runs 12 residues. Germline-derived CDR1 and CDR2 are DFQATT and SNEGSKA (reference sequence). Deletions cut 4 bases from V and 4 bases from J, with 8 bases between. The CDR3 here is CSAKDQYNEQFF. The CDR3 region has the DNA TGCAGTGCTAAAGACCAATACAATGAGCAGTTCTTC.

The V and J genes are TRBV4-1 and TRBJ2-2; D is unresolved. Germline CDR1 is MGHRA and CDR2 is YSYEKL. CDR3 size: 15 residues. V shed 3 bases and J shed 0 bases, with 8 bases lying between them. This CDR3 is CASSQQVANTGELFF. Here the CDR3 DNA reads TGCGCCAGCAGCCAGCAAGTTGCGAACACCGGGGAGCTGTTTTTT.

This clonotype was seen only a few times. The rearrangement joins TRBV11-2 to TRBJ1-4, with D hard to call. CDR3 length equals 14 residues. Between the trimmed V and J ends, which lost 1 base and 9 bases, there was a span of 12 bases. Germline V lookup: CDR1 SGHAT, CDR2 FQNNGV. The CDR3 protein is CASSLVVVEKKLFF. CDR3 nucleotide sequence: TGTGCCAGCAGCTTAGTGGTGGTTGAGAAAAAACTGTTTTTT.

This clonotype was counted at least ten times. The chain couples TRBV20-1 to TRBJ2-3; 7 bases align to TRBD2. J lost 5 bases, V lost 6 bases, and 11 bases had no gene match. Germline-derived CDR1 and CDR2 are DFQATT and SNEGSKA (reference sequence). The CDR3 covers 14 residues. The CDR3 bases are TGCAGTGCCCGCGGGAGCCGACGGATAGATACGCAGTATTTT. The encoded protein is CSARGSRRIDTQYF.

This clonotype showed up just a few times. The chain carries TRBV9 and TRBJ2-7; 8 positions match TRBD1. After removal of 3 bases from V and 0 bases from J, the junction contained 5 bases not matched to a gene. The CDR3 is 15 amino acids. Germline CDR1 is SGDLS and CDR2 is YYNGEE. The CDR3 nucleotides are TGTGCCAGCAGCGCAGGGGGCGCGATCTCCTACGAGCAGTACTTC. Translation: CASSAGGAISYEQYF.

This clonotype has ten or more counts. This chain's CDR3 is CSARDHHAGRQDTQYF. The CDR3 DNA is TGCAGTGCTAGAGATCATCATGCGGGCAGGCAAGATACGCAGTATTTT. The V call is TRBV20-1, the J call TRBJ2-3; a weak D match, TRBD2 (5 bases). Germline V lookup: CDR1 DFQATT, CDR2 SNEGSKA (reference sequence). The CDR3 spans 16 residues. V shed 0 bases and J shed 5 bases, with 18 bases lying between them.

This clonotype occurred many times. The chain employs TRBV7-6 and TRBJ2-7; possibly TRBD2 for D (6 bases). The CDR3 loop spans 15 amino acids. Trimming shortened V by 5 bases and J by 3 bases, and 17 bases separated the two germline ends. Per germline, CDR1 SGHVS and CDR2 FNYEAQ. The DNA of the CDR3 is TGTGCCAGCAGCCCTAAACGGGACTTATACTACGAGCAGTACTTC. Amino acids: CASSPKRDLYYEQYF.

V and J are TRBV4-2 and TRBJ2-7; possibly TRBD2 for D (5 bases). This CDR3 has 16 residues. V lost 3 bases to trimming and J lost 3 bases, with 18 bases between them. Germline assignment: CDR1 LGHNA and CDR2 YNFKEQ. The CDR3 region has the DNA TGTGCCAGCAGCCAGGAGTCGGACTGGAGATACTACGAGCAGTACTTC. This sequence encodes CASSQESDWRYYEQYF.

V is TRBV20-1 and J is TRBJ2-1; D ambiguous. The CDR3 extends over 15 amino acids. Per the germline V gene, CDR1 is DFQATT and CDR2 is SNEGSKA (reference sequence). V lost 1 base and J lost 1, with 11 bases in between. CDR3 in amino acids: CSARVFLGSYNEQFF. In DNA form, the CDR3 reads TGCAGTGCTAGAGTATTCCTAGGATCCTACAATGAGCAGTTCTTC.

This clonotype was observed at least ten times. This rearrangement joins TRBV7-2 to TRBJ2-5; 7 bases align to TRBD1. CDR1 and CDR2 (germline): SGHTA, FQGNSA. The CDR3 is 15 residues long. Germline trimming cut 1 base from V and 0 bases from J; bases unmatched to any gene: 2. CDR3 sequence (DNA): TGTGCCAGCAGCTTAGTACAGGGGTACCAAGAGACCCAGTACTTC. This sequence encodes CASSLVQGYQETQYF. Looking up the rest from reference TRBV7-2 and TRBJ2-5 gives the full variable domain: GAGVSQSPSNKVTEKGKDVELRCDPISGHTALYWYRQSLGQGLEFLIYFQGNSAPDKSGLPSDRFSAERTGGSVSTLTIQRTQQEDSAVYLCASSLVQGYQETQYFGPGTRLLVL.

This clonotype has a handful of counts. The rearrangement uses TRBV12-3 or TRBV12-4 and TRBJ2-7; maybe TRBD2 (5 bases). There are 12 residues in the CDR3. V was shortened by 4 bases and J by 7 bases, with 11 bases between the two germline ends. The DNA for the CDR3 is TGTGCCAGCAGTTCCACCTGGGAGGAGCAGTACTTC. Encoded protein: CASSSTWEEQYF.

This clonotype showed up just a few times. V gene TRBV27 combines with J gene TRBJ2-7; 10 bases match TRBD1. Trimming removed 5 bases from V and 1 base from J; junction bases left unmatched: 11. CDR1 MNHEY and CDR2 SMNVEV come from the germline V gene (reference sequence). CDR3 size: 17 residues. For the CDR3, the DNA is TGTGCCAGCAGTATGCTTAGGTCGGGACAGGGGTCCTACGAGCAGTACTTC. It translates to CASSMLRSGQGSYEQYF.

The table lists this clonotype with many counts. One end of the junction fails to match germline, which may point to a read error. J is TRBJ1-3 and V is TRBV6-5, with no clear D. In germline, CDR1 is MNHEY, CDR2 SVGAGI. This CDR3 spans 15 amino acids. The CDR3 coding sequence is TGTGCCAGCAGCTACTCAGACACCACTGGAAACACCATATATTTT. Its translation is CASSYSDTTGNTIYF.

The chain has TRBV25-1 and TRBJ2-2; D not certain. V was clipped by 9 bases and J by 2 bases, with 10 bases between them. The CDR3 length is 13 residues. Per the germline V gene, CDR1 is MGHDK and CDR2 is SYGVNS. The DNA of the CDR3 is TGTGCCAGTAGCCAGGCCAACACCGGGGAGCTGTTTTTT. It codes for CASSQANTGELFF.

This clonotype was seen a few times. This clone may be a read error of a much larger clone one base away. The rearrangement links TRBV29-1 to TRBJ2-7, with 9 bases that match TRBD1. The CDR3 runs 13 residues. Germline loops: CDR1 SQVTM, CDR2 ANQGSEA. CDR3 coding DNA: TGCAGCGTTGAGGTGGGACAGGGCTACGAGCAGTCCTTC. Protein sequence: CSVEVGQGYEQSF.

DNA of the CDR3: TGTGCCAGCAGCCTACCCAAAGGGGCGGGAGGGCATTTCTACGAGCAGTACTTC. This codes for CASSLPKGAGGHFYEQYF. V usage is TRBV4-2 and J usage is TRBJ2-7, with 9 positions matching TRBD2. Trimming at V came to 4 bases and at J to 3 bases, leaving 16 bases not matched to a gene. The CDR3 has 18 amino acids. Germline V gives CDR1 LGHNA, CDR2 YNFKEQ.